This entry concerns a single T cell receptor beta chain. CDR3 size: 15 residues. CDR1 SGHNT and CDR2 YYREEE come from the germline V gene (reference sequence). The ends were cut back, 4 bases at V and 1 base at J, with 14 bases in the middle. The entry originates in a study of T cells in Graves' hyperthyroidism and ophthalmopathy. TCR beta CDR3 region amplification was performed from RNA transcripts. The study used the HTBI primer set for a first-round RT-PCR of the TCR CDR3. TCRdb called the multiplex PCR reads again in MiXCR, with one record for every CDR3 protein. The table shows some 700,000 distinct CDR3 sequences, with around a sixth occurring only once.

The sequencing sample was made of blood. V and J are TRBV5-4 and TRBJ1-2; the D gene is possibly TRBD1 (5 bases). The sequence came from a man aged 45-60 years with Graves' hyperthyroidism. As DNA, the CDR3 is TGTGCCAGCAGCATCGACAGCGCCTTTAACTATGGCTACACCTTC. It yields the protein CASSIDSAFNYGYTF.